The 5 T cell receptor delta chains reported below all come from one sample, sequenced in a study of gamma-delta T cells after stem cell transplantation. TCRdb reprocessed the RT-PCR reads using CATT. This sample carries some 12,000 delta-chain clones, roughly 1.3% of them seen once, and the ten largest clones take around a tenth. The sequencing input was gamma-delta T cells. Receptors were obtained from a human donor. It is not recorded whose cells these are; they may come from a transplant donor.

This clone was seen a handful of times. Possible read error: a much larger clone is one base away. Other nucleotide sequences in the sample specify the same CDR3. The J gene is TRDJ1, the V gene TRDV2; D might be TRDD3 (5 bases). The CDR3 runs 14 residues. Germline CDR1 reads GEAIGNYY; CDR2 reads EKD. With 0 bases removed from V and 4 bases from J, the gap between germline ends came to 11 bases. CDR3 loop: CACDTVGDNDKLIF. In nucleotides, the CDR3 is TGTGCCTGTGACACCGTCGGGGACAACGATAAACTCATCTTT.

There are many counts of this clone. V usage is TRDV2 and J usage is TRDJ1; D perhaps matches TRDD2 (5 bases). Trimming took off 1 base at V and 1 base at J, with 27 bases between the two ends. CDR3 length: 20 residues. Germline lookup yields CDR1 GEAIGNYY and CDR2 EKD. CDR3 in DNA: TGTGCCTGTGACACGACGTTTTTTGGTCTTCCGAACACCGGCACCGATAAACTCATCTTT. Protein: CACDTTFFGLPNTGTDKLIF.

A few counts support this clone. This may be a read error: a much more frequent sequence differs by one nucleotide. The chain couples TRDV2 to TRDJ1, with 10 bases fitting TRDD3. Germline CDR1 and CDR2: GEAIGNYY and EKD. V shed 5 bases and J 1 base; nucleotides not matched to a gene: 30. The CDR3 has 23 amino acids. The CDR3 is CACGTVATSWGIAPGNITDKLIF. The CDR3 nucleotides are TGTGCCTGTGGCACGGTGGCCACATCCTGGGGGATAGCCCCTGGGAATATCACCGATAAACTCATCTTT.

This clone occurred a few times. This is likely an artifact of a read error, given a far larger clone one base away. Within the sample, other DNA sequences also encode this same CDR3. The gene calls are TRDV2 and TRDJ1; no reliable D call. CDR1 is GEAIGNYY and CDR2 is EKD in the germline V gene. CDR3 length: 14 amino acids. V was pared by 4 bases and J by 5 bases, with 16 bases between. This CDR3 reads CACEPLLNADKLIF. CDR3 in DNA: TGTGCCTGTGAACCCTTACTGAACGCTGATAAACTCATCTTT.

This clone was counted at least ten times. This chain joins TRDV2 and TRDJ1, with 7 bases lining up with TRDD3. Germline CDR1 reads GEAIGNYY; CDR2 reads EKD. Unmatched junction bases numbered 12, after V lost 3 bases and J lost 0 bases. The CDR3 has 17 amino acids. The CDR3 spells CACDPLVGGPYTDKLIF. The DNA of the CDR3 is TGTGCCTGTGACCCGCTGGTTGGGGGACCGTACACCGATAAACTCATCTTT.